Presented here are 18 T cell receptor beta chains from one specimen sequenced in a study of spatial heterogeneity in lung cancer. TCRdb called the 5' RACE reads again in MiXCR, with one record for every CDR3 protein. The sample yields around 100,000 distinct CDR3 sequences, under 14% seen once. Described time point: blood at routine non-recurrence follow-up after resection. Material: PBMCs, obtained at follow-up. These receptors were taken from a female donor with early-stage non-small cell lung cancer.

V and J are TRBV7-9 and TRBJ1-2; D is unresolved. Per the germline V gene, CDR1 is SEHNR and CDR2 is FQNEAQ (reference sequence). V shed 1 base and J shed 2 bases, with 8 bases lying between them. This CDR3 has 14 amino acids. The CDR3 loop reads CASSLESFNYGYTF. CDR3 nucleotide sequence: TGTGCCAGCAGCTTAGAGAGCTTCAACTATGGCTACACCTTC.

Many counts were recorded for this clonotype. The rearrangement links TRBV20-1 to TRBJ2-7, with TRBD2 identical over 10 bases. The CDR3 is 16 residues long. The V gene's germline CDR1 is DFQATT and CDR2 SNEGSKA (reference sequence). With V trimmed by 2 bases and J by 3 bases, 10 bases remained unmatched. DNA of the CDR3: TGCAGTGCTAGACCGGCTAGCGGGAGACTCCACTACGAGCAGTACTTC. It encodes CSARPASGRLHYEQYF.

This clonotype was detected a few times. J is TRBJ2-1 and V is TRBV9, with 7 bases fitting TRBD2. With V trimmed by 3 bases and J by 9 bases, 15 bases remained unmatched. This CDR3 region has 16 residues. CDR1 is SGDLS, CDR2 YYNGEE, per germline. CDR3: CASSEGLGGIDREQFF. The CDR3 coding sequence is TGTGCCAGCAGCGAAGGACTAGGCGGAATCGATCGTGAGCAGTTCTTC.

This clonotype was seen a few times. The genes are TRBV4-2 and TRBJ1-2; D might be TRBD1 (5 bases). The germline V and J ends were trimmed by 4 bases and 3 bases, with 12 bases remaining between them. CDR1 and CDR2 (germline): LGHNA, YNFKEQ. CDR3 length: 14 amino acids. DNA of the CDR3: TGTGCCAGCAGCCCCGATCAGGGTTACTATGGCTACACCTTC. The encoded protein is CASSPDQGYYGYTF.

This clonotype was observed a few times. This chain connects TRBV12-3 or TRBV12-4 to TRBJ2-2; 7 nucleotides line up with TRBD2. This CDR3 region has 15 residues. The V segment lost 1 base and the J segment 8 bases; nucleotides outside the gene matches: 7. CDR3 sequence reads: CASSLGGRATGELFF. CDR3 in DNA: TGTGCCAGCAGTTTAGGAGGGAGGGCCACTGGGGAGCTGTTTTTT.

This clonotype was recorded many times. This rearrangement joins TRBV15 to TRBJ2-1, with 7 bases identical to TRBD1. In germline, CDR1 is LNHNV, CDR2 YYDKDF (reference sequence). V shed 8 bases, J shed 6 bases, and the junction held 10 bases outside the gene matches. The CDR3 contains 14 residues. CDR3 amino acids: CATRDSSSGNEQFF. CDR3 coding DNA: TGTGCCACCCGGGACAGCTCCTCTGGCAATGAGCAGTTCTTC.

This clonotype was recorded a few times. The gene calls are TRBV29-1 and TRBJ2-5; possibly TRBD1 for D (6 bases). Looked up from germline, CDR1 is SQVTM and CDR2 is ANQGSEA. Trimming stripped 4 bases from V and 4 bases from J, with 16 bases between. CDR3 size: 14 residues. CDR3 loop: CSVASARGGETQYF. In DNA form, the CDR3 reads TGCAGCGTTGCCAGCGCCCGAGGGGGAGAGACCCAGTACTTC.

This clonotype was counted only a few times. The chain links TRBV7-2 to TRBJ1-4, with D uncertain. V lost 1 base and J 7 bases, leaving 4 bases between the germline ends. This CDR3 contains 12 residues. The germline gives CDR1 SGHTA, CDR2 FQGNSA. The DNA of the CDR3 is TGTGCCAGCAGCTTAGTCGCTGAAAAACTGTTTTTT. Its protein product is CASSLVAEKLFF.

The V gene is TRBV18, the J gene TRBJ2-1, with TRBD2 matching over 11 bases. This CDR3 spans 21 amino acids. The germline CDR1 and CDR2 sequences are KGHSH and LQKENI. The V and J ends lost 4 bases and 5 bases, in that order; junction bases with no gene match: 22. This chain's CDR3 is CASSQRVQGPLTGLADNEQFF. Here the CDR3 DNA reads TGTGCCAGCTCACAACGGGTCCAAGGGCCCCTAACGGGACTAGCGGACAATGAGCAGTTCTTC.

This clonotype was counted many times. This chain links TRBV7-2 with TRBJ2-5; the D is unclear. V shed 4 bases and J shed 2 bases, with 11 bases lying between them. This CDR3 has 14 amino acids. Germline CDR1 and CDR2: SGHTA and FQGNSA. The CDR3 nucleotides are TGTGCCAGCAGCTCACTCCAAATTCAAGAGACCCAGTACTTC. Protein sequence: CASSSLQIQETQYF.

Many counts were recorded for this clonotype. The V gene is TRBV29-1, the J gene TRBJ1-1; the D is unclear. V was cut by 0 bases and J by 2 bases, with 10 bases left in between. This CDR3 spans 14 amino acids. The germline gives CDR1 SQVTM, CDR2 ANQGSEA. CDR3 bases: TGCAGCGTTGAAGATTGGGTCGGCAACACTGAAGCTTTCTTT. It codes for CSVEDWVGNTEAFF.

This chain links TRBV6-2 or TRBV6-3 with TRBJ2-2; 12 bases agree with TRBD2. Germline assignment: CDR1 MNHEY and CDR2 SVGEGT. There are 15 residues in the CDR3. V gave up 10 bases and J gave up 1 base; unmatched junction bases: 4. This CDR3 is CATRLAGVNTGELFF. In DNA, the CDR3 is TGTGCCACCCGACTAGCGGGAGTGAACACCGGGGAGCTGTTTTTT.

A few counts support this clonotype. The chain links TRBV24-1 to TRBJ2-3; possible D gene TRBD2, 6 bases. The V end lost 9 bases, the J end lost 4 bases, and 10 bases lay between the germline ends. The CDR3 has 12 residues. CDR1 KGHDR and CDR2 SFDVKD come from the germline V gene. For the CDR3, the DNA is TGTGCCACCGCGGGAAGTGCAGATACGCAGTATTTT. The encoded protein is CATAGSADTQYF.

The V call is TRBV5-1, the J call TRBJ2-3; 9 nucleotides align to TRBD2. V lost 3 bases, J lost 5 bases, and 7 bases stayed unmatched. The CDR3 has 15 amino acids. The germline CDR1 and CDR2 sequences are SGHRS and YFSETQ. The CDR3, as DNA: TGCGCCAGCAGCTCGCGGACTAGCGAACAAGATACGCAGTATTTT. Protein sequence: CASSSRTSEQDTQYF.

The chain combines TRBV7-2 with TRBJ2-1; D gene uncertain. Trimming took 3 bases from V and 4 from J, leaving 7 bases between them. In germline, CDR1 is SGHTA, CDR2 FQGNSA. The CDR3 has 13 residues. The CDR3 here is CASSFYSYNEQFF. The CDR3 nucleotides read TGTGCCAGCAGCTTTTATAGTTACAATGAGCAGTTCTTC.

The V call is TRBV5-1, the J call TRBJ2-6; D gene unclear. Trimming removed 1 base from V and 2 bases from J, with 16 bases in between. Germline CDR1 and CDR2: SGHRS and YFSETQ. The CDR3 is 18 residues long. CDR3 protein: CASSLKASKGTGANVLTF. CDR3 sequence (DNA): TGCGCCAGCAGCTTGAAGGCTTCTAAGGGAACTGGGGCCAACGTCCTGACTTTC.

The sample holds many counts of this clonotype. The V gene is TRBV29-1, the J gene TRBJ1-1; 8 bases align to TRBD1. This CDR3 region has 12 residues. J was trimmed by 4 bases and V by 5 bases; bases with no gene match: 3. CDR1 is SQVTM, CDR2 ANQGSEA, per germline. The CDR3 region has the DNA TGCAGCGTTAACGACAGGGGCACTGAAGCTTTCTTT. Translating gives CSVNDRGTEAFF.

This clonotype was detected only a few times. This chain joins TRBV2 and TRBJ2-2, with 8 positions matching TRBD2. This CDR3 region has 15 residues. V dropped 6 bases and J dropped 5; count of bases not matched to a gene: 8. In germline, CDR1 is SNHLY, CDR2 FYNNEI. This CDR3 is CASRTGTRGTGELFF. DNA of the CDR3: TGTGCCAGCAGAACCGGGACTAGGGGGACCGGGGAGCTGTTTTTT.